The 18 T cell receptor beta chains given below trace back to one sample, sequenced in a study of T cell changes during pregnancy in multiple sclerosis. The method was immunoSEQ multiplex PCR; TCRdb's version includes in-frame clones alone and lacks a portion of them. The repertoire holds about 40,000 clones, with around 90% as singletons. Sample: CD4+ T cells from peripheral blood mononuclear cells, taken in the third trimester of pregnancy. All receptors derive from a female donor with multiple sclerosis, enrolled in a pregnancy study.

The rearrangement links TRBV7-6 to TRBJ2-1; 8 positions match TRBD1. The V segment lost 1 base and the J segment 0 bases; nucleotides outside the gene matches: 8. This CDR3 has 18 amino acids. Germline loops: CDR1 SGHVS, CDR2 FNYEAQ. The CDR3 sequence: CASSLEDRVFDSYNEQFF. In DNA, the CDR3 is TGTGCCAGCAGCTTAGAGGACAGGGTCTTTGACTCCTACAATGAGCAGTTCTTC.

This rearrangement joins TRBV19 to TRBJ1-2; no clear D. The CDR3 loop spans 13 amino acids. V shed 7 bases and J shed 4 bases, with 13 bases lying between them. Germline V CDR1 and CDR2: LNHDA, SQIVND (reference sequence). This CDR3 is CASTQVNRYGYTF. In DNA form, the CDR3 reads TGTGCCAGTACGCAGGTGAATCGCTATGGCTACACCTTC.

V is TRBV30 and J is TRBJ2-2, with 10 bases matching TRBD2. The CDR3 totals 17 residues. Germline V gives CDR1 GTSNPN, CDR2 SVGIG (reference sequence). Trimming cost V 4 bases and J 4 bases; bases outside gene matches: 12. The CDR3 region has the DNA TGTGCCTGGACTAGCGGGAGTGGACCGTTGTTCACCGGGGAGCTGTTTTTT. Protein sequence: CAWTSGSGPLFTGELFF. Complete variable domain (other parts from reference TRBV30 and TRBJ2-2): SQTIHQWPATLVQPVGSPLSLECTVEGTSNPNLYWYRQAAGRGLQLLFYSVGIGQISSEVPQNLSASRPQDRQFILSSKKLLLSDSGFYLCAWTSGSGPLFTGELFFGEGSRLTVL.

The chain combines TRBV28 with TRBJ1-1; 8 positions match TRBD1. Germline loops: CDR1 MDHEN, CDR2 SYDVKM. This CDR3 has 15 amino acids. Trimming removed 6 bases from V and 1 base from J; junction bases left unmatched: 7. The CDR3 here is CASRGGTGGNTEAFF. DNA for the CDR3: TGTGCCAGCAGGGGAGGGACAGGAGGGAACACTGAAGCTTTCTTT.

This clone turned up a few times. This chain uses TRBV10-3 with TRBJ2-7; 8 nucleotides match TRBD1. J lost 0 bases, V lost 7 bases, and 5 bases had no gene match. Germline CDR1 is ENHRY and CDR2 is SYGVKD. The CDR3 has 14 residues. DNA for the CDR3: TGTGCCATCAAAGGGACAGGTAGCTCCTACGAGCAGTACTTC. Translation: CAIKGTGSSYEQYF.

The gene calls are TRBV9 and TRBJ1-2; D perhaps matches TRBD1 (6 bases). Germline V gives CDR1 SGDLS, CDR2 YYNGEE. The CDR3 covers 17 residues. V lost 2 bases to trimming and J lost 0 bases, with 17 bases between them. The CDR3 protein is CASSVGDTLIANYGYTF. DNA for the CDR3: TGTGCCAGCAGCGTCGGGGACACTCTTATAGCTAACTATGGCTACACCTTC.

The V and J genes are TRBV5-1 and TRBJ2-7, with 11 nucleotides matching TRBD1. The CDR3 contains 15 residues. Trimming took 3 bases from V and 3 from J; bases not matched to a gene: 5. Germline-derived CDR1 and CDR2 are SGHRS and YFSETQ. CDR3 nucleotide sequence: TGCGCCAGCAGCTCCGGACAGGGGGCCCTCTACGAGCAGTACTTC. It encodes CASSSGQGALYEQYF. Combining the CDR3 with reference TRBV5-1 and TRBJ2-7 gives the whole variable domain KAGVTQTPRYLIKTRGQQVTLSCSPISGHRSVSWYQQTPGQGLQFLFEYFSETQRNKGNFPGRFSGRQFSNSRSEMNVSTLELGDSALYLCASSSGQGALYEQYFGPGTRLTVT.

The chain is built from TRBV18 and TRBJ1-5, with TRBD1 matching over 8 bases. The CDR3 runs 15 residues. Germline-derived CDR1 and CDR2 are KGHSH and LQKENI. With 4 bases clipped from V and 2 bases from J, the junction kept 4 bases outside the gene matches. The CDR3 DNA reads as TGTGCCAGCTCACTATCGGGACAGGGCAATCAGCCCCAGCATTTT. It specifies CASSLSGQGNQPQHF.

This rearrangement joins TRBV28 to TRBJ1-4, with D possibly being TRBD1 (5 bases). V gave up 6 bases and J gave up 4 bases, with 12 bases separating them. This CDR3 spans 14 amino acids. CDR1 and CDR2 from the germline V gene are MDHEN and SYDVKM. CDR3 residues: CASSLGGLNEKLFF. For the CDR3, the DNA is TGTGCCAGCAGCTTGGGGGGACTTAATGAAAAACTGTTTTTT.

This clone was recorded once. The chain uses TRBV29-1 and TRBJ2-7; 10 bases align to TRBD1. The CDR3 runs to 14 residues. The germline V gene encodes CDR1 SQVTM and CDR2 ANQGSEA. Trimming cost V 6 bases and J 3 bases; bases outside gene matches: 8. Here the CDR3 reads CSVTTGTGVYEQYF. As DNA, the CDR3 is TGCAGCGTGACCACCGGGACAGGGGTCTACGAGCAGTACTTC.

A single count supports this clone. The chain joins TRBV11-2 to TRBJ2-3, with a possible D match to TRBD1 (6 bases). V lost 6 bases and J lost 2, with 9 bases in between. The germline CDR1 and CDR2 sequences are SGHAT and FQNNGV. The CDR3 has 13 amino acids. This CDR3 is CASSGQITDTQYF. The CDR3 DNA sequence: TGTGCCAGCAGTGGACAGATCACAGATACGCAGTATTTT.

The chain is built from TRBV2 and TRBJ1-5; the D gene is possibly TRBD1 (5 bases). The CDR3 runs to 15 residues. V was clipped by 8 bases and J by 6 bases, with 20 bases between them. The germline CDR1 and CDR2 sequences are SNHLY and FYNNEI. The CDR3 protein is CASGRDRGGLQPQHF. In DNA form, the CDR3 reads TGTGCCAGCGGACGGGACCGGGGAGGTCTTCAGCCCCAGCATTTT. Combining the CDR3 with reference TRBV2 and TRBJ1-5 gives the whole variable domain EPEVTQTPSHQVTQMGQEVILRCVPISNHLYFYWYRQILGQKVEFLVSFYNNEISEKSEIFDDQFSVERPDGSNFTLKIRSTKLEDSAMYFCASGRDRGGLQPQHFGDGTRLSIL.

This clone was seen only once. This chain links TRBV7-6 with TRBJ2-1; possibly TRBD2 for D (6 bases). Deletions cut 2 bases from V and 7 bases from J, with 21 bases between. Germline V CDR1 and CDR2: SGHVS, FNYEAQ. The CDR3 runs to 17 residues. CDR3 amino acids: CASSLQNPGVLGNEQFF. In nucleotides, the CDR3 is TGTGCCAGCAGCTTACAGAACCCGGGGGTTCTGGGTAATGAGCAGTTCTTC.

The J gene is TRBJ1-1, the V gene TRBV18, with TRBD1 as a possible D gene (5 bases). There are 15 residues in the CDR3. Per the germline V gene, CDR1 is KGHSH and CDR2 is LQKENI. The V and J ends lost 3 bases and 5 bases respectively, with 16 bases between them. The CDR3 loop reads CASSPGGAERTEAFF. The CDR3 DNA is TGTGCCAGCTCACCGGGAGGGGCTGAGCGGACTGAAGCTTTCTTT.

The chain uses TRBV28 and TRBJ1-5, with D possibly being TRBD1 (5 bases). This CDR3 comprises 15 residues. V was shortened by 2 bases and J by 6 bases, with 14 bases between the two germline ends. In germline, CDR1 is MDHEN, CDR2 SYDVKM. CDR3 protein: CASSLGQGIGQPQHF. Here the CDR3 DNA reads TGTGCCAGCAGTTTAGGGCAGGGCATAGGTCAGCCCCAGCATTTT.

The gene calls are TRBV7-8 and TRBJ1-1, with TRBD1 identical over 7 bases. Trimming took 6 bases from V and 0 from J; bases not matched to a gene: 13. Germline CDR1 SGHVS, CDR2 FQNEAQ. This CDR3 is built from 17 residues. CDR3 in amino acids: CASRQRQGRVMNTEAFF. CDR3 coding DNA: TGTGCCAGCAGACAAAGACAGGGAAGGGTAATGAACACTGAAGCTTTCTTT. Full variable domain (rest looked up from reference TRBV7-8 and TRBJ1-1): GAGVSQSPRYKVAKRGQDVALRCDPISGHVSLFWYQQALGQGPEFLTYFQNEAQLDKSGLPSDRFFAERPEGSVSTLKIQRTQQEDSAVYLCASRQRQGRVMNTEAFFGQGTRLTVV.

V gene TRBV6-5 combines with J gene TRBJ1-2, with D possibly matching TRBD1 (5 bases). Looked up from germline, CDR1 is MNHEY and CDR2 is SVGAGI. V dropped 2 bases and J dropped 3 bases, with 16 bases sitting between them. The CDR3 has 16 amino acids. CDR3 in amino acids: CASSYGEGWGDYGYTF. Written as DNA, the CDR3 is TGTGCCAGCAGTTACGGGGAGGGGTGGGGTGACTATGGCTACACCTTC.

The CDR3 bases are TGTGCCAGCAGTGGTGAGGACAGTTCGAACACCGGGGAGCTGTTTTTT. Protein: CASSGEDSSNTGELFF. The chain uses TRBV28 and TRBJ2-2; tentative D call: TRBD1 (6 bases). Germline V lookup: CDR1 MDHEN, CDR2 SYDVKM. V was trimmed by 5 bases and J by 0 bases, leaving 13 bases between them. There are 16 residues in the CDR3.